This paragraph reports one T cell receptor (beta chain). Its cognate antigen is unknown. This record belongs to a study of blood T cells in healthy people across ages. About the research overall: Per two T cells, template switching captured roughly one barcoded beta molecule.

Study-level points and caveats: Long-lived donors exceeded aged donors in naive CD4+ cells and diversity.

A second PCR, run for about 6 to 12 cycles, used a sample-barcoded 5' primer plus a J-beta primer mix. TCRdb re-derived calls from the 5' RACE reads in MiXCR, one entry per CDR3 protein. The sample contains about 1,600,000 distinct CDR3 sequences, 42% of which appear only once. Trimming removed 0 bases from V and 2 bases from J, with 10 bases in between. Germline lookup yields CDR1 SGHDN and CDR2 FVKESK. The CDR3 has 15 amino acids. Every donor provided approximately 10 milliliters of peripheral blood. This TCR derives from a young woman in good health. This chain links TRBV14 with TRBJ2-5; D perhaps matches TRBD1 (5 bases). Specimen: blood. Here the CDR3 DNA reads TGTGCCAGCAGCCAAGAAATGGACACACAAGAGACCCAGTACTTC. Translated: CASSQEMDTQETQYF.